This T cell receptor (beta chain) was documented in a study of T cells expressing NK-cell markers. Study results and caveats: These same clonotypes (in a few donors) also led the CD3+CD56-NKG2C+ fraction. A range of 1.0-7.0% of CD8+ T cells consisted of dominant NKG2C+ clonotypes in a handful of donors.

Concerning this clonotype itself: The target antigen is unknown.

This CDR3 spans 13 amino acids. Germline V gives CDR1 SQVTM, CDR2 ANQGSEA. UMI-tagged 5'RACE template switching yielded the TCR beta cDNA. TCRdb reprocessed the 5' RACE reads, with one entry per CDR3 protein and no DNA. Its clone listing holds about 460,000 distinct CDR3 sequences. The V gene is TRBV29-1, the J gene TRBJ1-6; there is no DNA to check the TCRdb D call of TRBD1. This receptor was obtained from a woman between 45 and 65 years old in good health. Sequenced sample: blood T cells: a sorted CD56 or NKG2C T cell subset, CD4+ or CD8+ T cells, or bulk PBMC T cells (not recorded which). This CDR3 is CSTRQGPNSPLHF.